This T cell receptor beta chain was sequenced during a study of blood T cell repertoires in COVID-19. Study-wide context: The origin of the acute and convalescent COVID-19 samples was the United States, Italy and Spain. In each case, the material was cDNA or gDNA derived from T cells, B-cell-depleted T cells, or PBMCs.

The germline V gene encodes CDR1 LNHDA and CDR2 SQIVND (reference sequence). CDR3 length: 12 residues. Authors' analysis steps: Estimation of nucleated cell counts relied on the amplification of reference gene primers. Only in-frame clones appear in the TCRdb table, and some are missing; sequencing was by immunoSEQ multiplex PCR. Clone size and V and J calls were adopted from that table, with D and trimming inferred from the DNA. The sample lists around 190,000 clones; approximately 80% were seen once. Regarding this clone: A read error may account for a junction end that differs from germline.

The V call is TRBV19, the J call TRBJ1-1, with D possibly matching TRBD1 (6 bases). Sequences were obtained from peripheral blood. The TCR comes from a human donor in a cohort sampled during active COVID-19. The CDR3 here is CASRMGGLEAFF. The CDR3 DNA reads TGTGCCAGTCGTATGGGGGGGCTTGAAGCTTTCTTT. The full variable domain, rest sourced from reference TRBV19 and TRBJ1-1, is DGGITQSPKYLFRKEGQNVTLSCEQNLNHDAMYWYRQDPGQGLRLIYYSQIVNDFQKGDIAEGYSVSREKKESFPLTVTSAQKNPTAFYLCASRMGGLEAFFGQGTRLTVV.